The 22 T cell receptor beta chains given below trace back to one sample, sequenced in a study of blood T cell repertoires in COVID-19. Libraries were prepared by immunoSEQ multiplex PCR; TCRdb keeps only in-frame clonotypes and omits some of them. The sample has 100,000 to 120,000 clones, roughly 82% seen once. Input material: peripheral blood. The receptors were sampled from a woman aged 60 to 75 with acute or convalescent COVID-19.

J is TRBJ2-7 and V is TRBV7-2; 8 bases agree with TRBD1. V was clipped by 5 bases and J by 5 bases; unmatched bases: 11. The germline CDR1 and CDR2 sequences are SGHTA and FQGNSA. The CDR3 sequence is 15 residues long. The CDR3 DNA reads TGTGCCAGCAGCCCTAAGGTGGCAGGGGGCAACGAGCAGTACTTC. This translates into CASSPKVAGGNEQYF.

The rearrangement uses TRBV15 and TRBJ2-7; weak D call: TRBD1 (5 bases). The germline V and J ends were trimmed by 3 bases and 4 bases, with 10 bases remaining between them. CDR3 length: 13 residues. Germline CDR1 and CDR2: LNHNV and YYDKDF (reference sequence). The CDR3 spells CATSRFREYEQYF. DNA for the CDR3: TGTGCCACCAGCAGGTTCAGGGAATACGAGCAGTACTTC.

The CDR3 sequence: CASSNDWDTDGYTF. The DNA for the CDR3 is TGTGCCAGTAGTAATGACTGGGACACCGATGGCTACACCTTC. The chain joins TRBV19 to TRBJ1-2, with D perhaps matching TRBD1 (6 bases). The germline gives CDR1 LNHDA, CDR2 SQIVND (reference sequence). The CDR3 length is 14 residues. Trimming took off 4 bases at V and 6 bases at J, with 15 bases between the two ends.

This clone was observed many times. This chain uses TRBV10-1 with TRBJ1-1; tentative D call: TRBD1 (6 bases). This CDR3 is built from 14 residues. Trimming took off 4 bases at V and 1 base at J, with 10 bases between the two ends. The V gene's germline CDR1 is WNHNN and CDR2 SYGVQD (reference sequence). CDR3 in DNA: TGCGCCAGCAGTGGGGGGCGGACGAACACTGAAGCTTTCTTT. Protein product: CASSGGRTNTEAFF.

The rearrangement links TRBV4-2 to TRBJ1-5; D gene unclear. The CDR3 is 13 residues long. The germline gives CDR1 LGHNA, CDR2 YNFKEQ. Deletions cut 0 bases from V and 7 bases from J, with 7 bases between. The CDR3 spells CASSQDLQQPQHF. CDR3 DNA sequence: TGTGCCAGCAGCCAAGATTTACAACAGCCCCAGCATTTT.

The chain combines TRBV7-6 with TRBJ2-1; 9 bases line up with TRBD1. Germline CDR1 reads SGHVS; CDR2 reads FNYEAQ. The CDR3 extends over 15 amino acids. After removal of 5 bases from V and 7 bases from J, the junction contained 9 bases not matched to a gene. The CDR3 region has the DNA TGTGCCAGCAGCCACCGGGACAGGGAAGGTAATGAGCAGTTCTTC. It translates to CASSHRDREGNEQFF.

This sequence joins TRBV28 and TRBJ2-7, with 11 bases fitting TRBD1. The CDR3 covers 15 residues. V lost 5 bases and J lost 3; bases outside the gene matches: 6. CDR1 is MDHEN, CDR2 SYDVKM, per germline. CDR3 loop: CASSAPGTGGYEQYF. The CDR3 bases are TGTGCCAGCAGTGCGCCCGGGACAGGGGGCTACGAGCAGTACTTC.

The rearrangement joins TRBV4-3 to TRBJ2-2; D is uncertain. Trimming took off 0 bases at V and 8 bases at J, with 13 bases between the two ends. CDR1 is LGHNA, CDR2 YSLEER, per germline. The CDR3 length is 15 residues. CDR3 sequence reads: CASSQEVSVIGELFF. As DNA, the CDR3 is TGCGCCAGCAGCCAAGAAGTATCGGTCATAGGGGAGCTGTTTTTT.

J is TRBJ2-1 and V is TRBV4-2, with D perhaps matching TRBD2 (6 bases). Trimming left V 4 bases short and J 0 bases short, with 19 bases between. This CDR3 has 18 amino acids. Germline V CDR1 and CDR2: LGHNA, YNFKEQ. CDR3 nucleotides: TGTGCCAGCAGCCCGAGTCTTGCGCGGGGAAGCTCCTACAATGAGCAGTTCTTC. It codes for CASSPSLARGSSYNEQFF.

V usage is TRBV30 and J usage is TRBJ1-2; 9 bases align to TRBD1. Losses at the gene ends were 5 bases for V and 7 bases for J; bases not matched to a gene: 11. CDR1 is GTSNPN, CDR2 SVGIG, per germline (reference sequence). CDR3 length: 14 residues. DNA for the CDR3: TGTGCCTGGGGTCCGGGGACAGGGCCCTCTGGCTACACCTTC. Translating it yields CAWGPGTGPSGYTF.

The chain links TRBV3-1 (or the pseudogene TRBV3-2) to TRBJ2-5; 11 bases match TRBD2. The germline V gene has CDR1 LGHDT and CDR2 YNNKEL (reference sequence). The CDR3 runs to 15 residues. J gave up 5 bases and V 4 bases, and 6 bases lay outside the gene matches. Here the CDR3 reads CASSPSGGPSETQYF. The CDR3 DNA is TGTGCCAGCAGCCCTAGCGGGGGGCCGAGTGAGACCCAGTACTTC.

The V call is TRBV4-2, the J call TRBJ2-5; 11 nucleotides align to TRBD2. V shed 2 bases, J shed 1 base, and the junction held 3 bases outside the gene matches. The CDR3 is 16 amino acids. Looked up from germline, CDR1 is LGHNA and CDR2 is YNFKEQ. This chain's CDR3 is CASSQLAGGFQETQYF. The CDR3 DNA sequence: TGTGCCAGCAGCCAACTAGCGGGGGGTTTCCAAGAGACCCAGTACTTC.

The J gene is TRBJ1-1, the V gene TRBV4-3, with D perhaps matching TRBD1 (5 bases). The germline V gene encodes CDR1 LGHNA and CDR2 YSLEER. The germline V and J ends were trimmed by 0 bases and 6 bases, with 17 bases remaining between them. CDR3 length: 16 residues. The CDR3 region has the DNA TGCGCCAGCAGCCAAGATGTCGCAGGGTCTCACCCTGAAGCTTTCTTT. Translated, it gives CASSQDVAGSHPEAFF.

V is TRBV7-2 and J is TRBJ1-5; D gene uncertain. V lost 1 base and J lost 5, with 12 bases in between. CDR1 and CDR2 (germline): SGHTA, FQGNSA. This CDR3 region has 15 residues. The DNA for the CDR3 is TGTGCCAGCAGCTTAGTACCGGGGAGGGATCAGCCCCAGCATTTT. Protein: CASSLVPGRDQPQHF.

This chain connects TRBV18 to TRBJ2-2; 8 bases match TRBD1. Trimming removed 5 bases from V and 1 base from J; junction bases left unmatched: 3. The CDR3 is 15 amino acids. Germline CDR1 KGHSH, CDR2 LQKENI. CDR3 DNA: TGTGCCAGCTCAATGGGACAGGAGAACACCGGGGAGCTGTTTTTT. It specifies CASSMGQENTGELFF.

This chain's CDR3 is CASSAQDSINQPQHF. For the CDR3, the DNA is TGTGCCAGCAGCGCCCAGGACAGCATTAATCAGCCCCAGCATTTT. This rearrangement joins TRBV9 to TRBJ1-5, with D tentatively TRBD1 (6 bases). Trimming cost V 3 bases and J 4 bases, with 14 bases left between them. CDR1 is SGDLS, CDR2 YYNGEE, per germline. CDR3 length equals 15 residues.

The V call is TRBV24-1, the J call TRBJ1-2; D unclear. Germline CDR1 is KGHDR and CDR2 is SFDVKD. CDR3 length: 13 residues. Deletions cut 3 bases from V and 2 bases from J, with 6 bases between. The CDR3 sequence: CATSDGRNYGYTF. In nucleotides, the CDR3 is TGTGCCACCAGTGATGGCAGGAACTATGGCTACACCTTC.

V and J are TRBV24-1 and TRBJ1-2; TRBD1 aligns across 10 bases. Germline V gene lookup returns CDR1 KGHDR and CDR2 SFDVKD. V trimming: 4 bases; J trimming: 5 bases; junction bases outside the gene matches: 9. The CDR3 length is 16 residues. The CDR3 sequence is CATSETGTGVVYGYTF. The CDR3 DNA reads TGTGCCACCAGTGAAACCGGGACAGGGGTCGTATATGGCTACACCTTC.

This chain uses TRBV18 with TRBJ1-6; D is perhaps TRBD1 (5 bases). The V gene lost 2 bases and the J gene lost 11 bases, with 13 bases spanning the gap. This CDR3 contains 14 residues. Germline CDR1 and CDR2: KGHSH and LQKENI. CDR3 DNA sequence: TGTGCCAGCTCACCAGGGACTGGCGGTCCACCCCTCCACTTT. Translation: CASSPGTGGPPLHF.

This chain links TRBV19 with TRBJ1-4; 7 bases align to TRBD1. There are 13 residues in the CDR3. Unmatched junction bases numbered 6, after V lost 7 bases and J lost 7 bases. Germline assignment: CDR1 LNHDA and CDR2 SQIVND (reference sequence). The CDR3, as DNA: TGTGCCAGTACGGAACAGGGGACTGAAAAACTGTTTTTT. This encodes CASTEQGTEKLFF.

This clone was seen a handful of times. V is TRBV24-1 and J is TRBJ1-5, with 8 bases that match TRBD1. V shed 7 bases, J shed 7 bases, and the junction held 5 bases outside the gene matches. Germline assignment: CDR1 KGHDR and CDR2 SFDVKD. The CDR3 consists of 13 residues. The CDR3 spells CATRATGDQPQHF. The CDR3 nucleotides are TGTGCCACCAGGGCGACAGGGGACCAGCCCCAGCATTTT.

The chain combines TRBV7-9 with TRBJ1-2, with D hard to call. CDR1 is SEHNR, CDR2 FQNEAQ, per germline (reference sequence). CDR3 length: 12 residues. Trimming shortened V by 5 bases and J by 4 bases, and 8 bases separated the two germline ends. CDR3: CASSVERYGYTF. The CDR3 coding sequence is TGTGCCAGCAGCGTCGAGCGCTATGGCTACACCTTC.